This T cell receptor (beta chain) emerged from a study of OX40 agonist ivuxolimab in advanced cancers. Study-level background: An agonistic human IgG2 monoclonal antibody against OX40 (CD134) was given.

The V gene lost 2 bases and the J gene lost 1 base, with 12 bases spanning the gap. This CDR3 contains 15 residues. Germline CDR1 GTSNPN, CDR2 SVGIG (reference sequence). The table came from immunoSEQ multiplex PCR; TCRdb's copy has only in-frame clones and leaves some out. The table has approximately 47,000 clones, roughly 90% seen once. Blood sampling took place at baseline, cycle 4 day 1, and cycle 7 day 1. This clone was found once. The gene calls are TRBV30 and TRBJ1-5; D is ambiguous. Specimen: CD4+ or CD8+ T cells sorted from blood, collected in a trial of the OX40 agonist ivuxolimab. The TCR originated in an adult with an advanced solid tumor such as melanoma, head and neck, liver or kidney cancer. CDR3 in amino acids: CAWSPGDGSNQPQHF. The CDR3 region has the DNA TGTGCCTGGAGTCCTGGCGACGGGAGCAATCAGCCCCAGCATTTT.